This T cell receptor beta chain was recorded in a study of PD-1 blockade in classical Hodgkin lymphoma. The CDR3 is made up of 13 amino acids. Germline assignment: CDR1 WSHSY and CDR2 SAAADI. V dropped 6 bases and J dropped 2 bases, with 9 bases sitting between them. Study conclusions and caveats: Patients who initiated nivolumab within 1 year of ASCT were excluded.

Some clones are missing from TCRdb's copy, which holds only in-frame ones; the method was immunoSEQ multiplex PCR. The table has 20,000 to 30,000 clones, around 63% seen once. Every patient had relapsed following autologous stem cell transplantation, and cohorts differed in brentuximab vedotin exposure. For this clone: Antigen unknown.

The sequence derives from a human donor with classical Hodgkin lymphoma. V is TRBV10-2 and J is TRBJ2-3; unclear D gene. The material was peripheral blood mononuclear cells (PBMCs), obtained at baseline. CDR3 in DNA: TGCGCCAGCAGCTCCAGGCCCACAGATACGCAGTATTTT. Translated, it gives CASSSRPTDTQYF.